The present TCR beta chain was sequenced within a study of cytomegalovirus exposure and HLA in healthy donors (dated by TCRdb to 2016 to 2017). Regarding the complete study: According to an earlier analysis of 587 of the donors, 150 million to 200 million T cells yielded roughly 100 million unique TCR beta sequences and less than 300 Gb of sequence data. To study patterns of TCR occurrence, a later analysis re-analyzed previously published TCR beta repertoires from just over 650 donors and added high-resolution HLA genotyping. Donor age, sex, ethnicity and CMV serostatus were compiled together with the repertoire data. An early release covering approximately 600 HLA-typed donors comprised about 300 gigabases of sequencing data and 85 million to 100 million unique TCR sequences. Among 350 to 400 genotyped donors of the cohort, an average of approximately 250,000 unique TCR beta nucleotide sequences were sequenced per donor, approximately 20% of them non-productive. Several DR-DQ haplotypes were handled as single units for association and clustering because linkage in the cohort was strong. Typing coverage varied by locus: roughly 620-640 donors for A, B, C, DRB1 and DQB1; approximately 500 for DQA1; over 600 for DPA1; approximately 470 for DPB1. Using immunosequencing, the study profiled T cell repertoires from approximately 700 subjects and related those repertoires to cytomegalovirus serostatus. The aim of the study was to test whether cataloging public T cell receptors could identify signatures of past pathogen exposure. To decide whether each TCR beta V gene segment behaved as functional or pseudogenic, an earlier analysis of some 600 of the donors relied on high-throughput TCR beta sequencing. All discovery cohort repertoires had been generated using a single sequencing platform. In a later genetic analysis, genome-wide SNP genotypes for about three fifths of the 666 donors were used, and that subset was treated as a discovery cohort. The genetic ancestry cluster associated with self-reported Caucasian donors included 65% to 90% of the 398 genotyped donors. To predict cytomegalovirus infection status, the study combined high-throughput TCR immunosequencing, statistical association of individual TCRs with disease status, and machine learning. HLA typing included class I and class II loci at four-digit resolution. A separate validation cohort of roughly 120 different subjects was used in addition to the roughly 700-subject first cohort. Rather than drawing on any new phenotypic data, the later analysis identified candidate immune exposures from TCR beta sequences and the way those sequences occurred across donors.

The cohort comprised approximately 700 healthy bone marrow donors. Cohort members were all nominally healthy when sampled, although unrecorded immune exposures were likely present. The donor was CMV seronegative and belonged to the group of several hundred seronegative cohort members. Each donor provided a peripheral blood sample, and peripheral blood mononuclear cells were used for TCR beta sequencing. Genomic DNA extraction from the blood cell samples was performed with the Qiagen DNeasy Blood Extraction Kit. Beyond this particular receptor, the publication reports: A further reported finding was that TCR beta sequences accurately predicted the HLA-A and HLA-B alleles for most subjects in the first cohort. Specific HLA alleles were associated with more than 15,000 TCR beta sequences at a false discovery rate of 0.05 in a later analysis. Three of the identified cytomegalovirus-associated TCR beta chains were confirmed in vitro to be specific for cytomegalovirus antigens. According to a later genetic analysis, donors in an Asian-associated ancestry cluster had fewer N-insertions in productive TCRs than the approximately 630-donor mean. In a later analysis, several top co-occurrence clusters were reported to appear linked to parvovirus B19, influenza, CMV and Epstein-Barr virus. Because counts were too low, roughly 16 rarely observed V segments, including chromosome 9 orphons, were left out of the earlier analysis of roughly 600 of the donors. In a later analysis, TCR association rates were found to vary across HLA loci, with the most associated TCRs seen for DRB1 alleles and the fewest for HLA-C alleles. Compared with equally common non-associated chains, HLA-associated TCR beta chains in a later analysis were more clonally expanded and had lower generation probabilities. This cohort had only TCR beta chains sequenced, and the lack of alpha or paired-chain data limited which features could be detected. A group of highly shared sequence variants was considered likely to be a technical artifact of the sequencing pipeline. HLA typing was unavailable for some donors at each locus, so association tests used only the typed subset. According to a later analysis, most CMV-associated TCR beta chains appeared to be HLA-restricted, and the HLA associations seemed to be driven largely by CMV exposure. Roughly uniform sequencing depth across donors was assumed in presence/absence analyses, although this assumption may not hold. For the cohort, immune exposure information was limited to CMV serostatus. The authors suggested that the approach could potentially be extended to other disease states and immunological phenotypes. Strong co-occurrence of HLA alleles, especially DR and DQ, made assigning TCR associations to individual alleles difficult. An earlier analysis of around 500 of the donors showed that most TCR beta V segments appeared in productive rearrangements either about 87% or about 30% of the time, which broadly matched IMGT annotations. The 87-base-pair reads could not distinguish some IMGT-functional V segments, including TRBV6-2 and TRBV6-3, so those segments were excluded. An association between a missense DCLRE1C variant and V-gene and J-gene trimming of TCR beta chains was found in a later genetic analysis and replicated in an independent cohort. Correlated functional status among segregating V segments might be attributable to linkage disequilibrium, but an unknown experimental factor could not be ruled out. In the study, around 160 TCR beta chains were listed as associated with cytomegalovirus. The classifier was reported to diagnose cytomegalovirus status with high specificity and sensitivity in both the original and validation cohorts. Across donors, most TCR sequences were observed very rarely, whereas some public TCRs were present in many individuals.

The CDR3 has 13 amino acids, counting the end cysteine and phenylalanine. Only the CDR3 part of the read is kept: 39 bases, read in frame from the first base. The germline ends are 6 bases apart after V is trimmed by 0 bases and J by 3 bases. CDR1 is given as SGDLS and CDR2 as YYNGEE, both from the germline V gene. Library construction relied on the immunoSEQ multiplex PCR assay. For the multiplex PCR, a mixture combining 60 forward primers for TCR Vbeta segments and 13 reverse primers for TCR Jbeta segments was used. A multiplex PCR assay on genomic DNA amplified the CDR3 region of rearranged TCR beta genes. On the Illumina HiSeq System, the amplified TCR beta libraries were sequenced as 87-base-pair reads. In the source study's methods: Across the 500 to 850 repertoires, a later analysis counted tens of millions of unique TCR beta chains, approximately 10 million of which were shared by at least two donors. A nearest-neighbor algorithm error-corrected the raw reads and collapsed the reads into unique sequences, merging closely related sequences to remove PCR and sequencing errors. To assign V, D and J gene segments, CDR3 sequences were aligned to IMGT reference sequences. For a sequence to be retained, a match of at least six nucleotides was required to both a V gene segment and a J gene segment. Rearrangements were called productive when the CDR3 lacked stop codons and stayed in frame with V and J; all others were non-productive. CDR3 was defined by IMGT convention, running from the second conserved V-encoded cysteine to the conserved J-encoded phenylalanine. The earlier analysis of around 640 of the donors excluded sequences that lacked an unambiguous match to a single V gene segment. In an earlier analysis of 587 of the donors, V segments were called functional above 56.7% productive rearrangements and were called segregating when the between-donor standard deviation exceeded 5%. A statistical classification framework was built to diagnose cytomegalovirus status from the catalog of TCR beta chain sequences. In a later analysis, TCR nucleotide sequences were compared against IMGT/GENE-DB human TR gene sequences so that V and J genes could be assigned. The TCRdist pipeline was used in a later analysis to assign CDR3 sequences and most-parsimonious VDJ recombination scenarios. A later analysis defined each TCR beta chain by its CDR3 amino acid sequence plus V-gene family, and excluded reads lacking a unique V-gene family. In a later analysis, several hundred highly shared, low-generation-probability nucleotide sequences were removed to address suspected cross-contamination and a sequencing artifact. For each public chain, a later analysis derived a clonal expansion index from normalized ranks of inferred template counts within each repertoire. In a later analysis, generation probabilities were computed with a VDJ recombination model fitted to out-of-frame rearrangements, and the resulting probabilities were checked against IGoR. A later analysis scored TCR-TCR, TCR-HLA and TCR-CMV co-occurrence with hypergeometric tests, applying a repertoire-size bias correction to TCR pairs. In a later analysis, false discovery rates were estimated by permuting HLA or CMV assignments 20 times. In a later analysis, co-occurring TCRs were grouped with DBSCAN, and TCRdist sequence similarity was added when clustering was performed within HLA-allele-positive subsets. For co-occurrence clustering, repertoires with fewer than 30,000 or more than 120,000 public chains were excluded, along with 5 or 6 repertoires with anomalous nucleotide sharing. What TCRdb holds here is the immuneACCESS table cut down to in-frame rearrangements. Part of the clones is not present; checked against another copy, under half of the missing clones reflect an unresolved V gene, and the others are unexplained. For V, J and clone size, that table is used; D and trimming come from the DNA. This sample is represented by around 180,000 clones; about 77% of them were singletons. The biggest ten clones account for under 2.5% of the sample.

On this clone: Its antigen has not been determined. One base away there is no much larger clone; base qualities are not given.

What was sequenced was PBMCs. The chain is made from TRBV9 and TRBJ1-2; the D gene is possibly TRBD1, with 5 bases matching. The receptor comes from a man aged 55-75 years in good health and CMV-seronegative. The nucleotides read TGTGCCAGCAGCGTAGACAGGCACTATGGCTACACCTTC. It encodes CASSVDRHYGYTF. The CDR3 plus the reference TRBV9 and TRBJ1-2 genes for the other parts give the full variable domain: DSGVTQTPKHLITATGQRVTLRCSPRSGDLSVYWYQQSLDQGLQFLIQYYNGEERAKGNILERFSAQQFPDLHSELNLSSLELGDSALYFCASSVDRHYGYTFGSGTRLTVV.